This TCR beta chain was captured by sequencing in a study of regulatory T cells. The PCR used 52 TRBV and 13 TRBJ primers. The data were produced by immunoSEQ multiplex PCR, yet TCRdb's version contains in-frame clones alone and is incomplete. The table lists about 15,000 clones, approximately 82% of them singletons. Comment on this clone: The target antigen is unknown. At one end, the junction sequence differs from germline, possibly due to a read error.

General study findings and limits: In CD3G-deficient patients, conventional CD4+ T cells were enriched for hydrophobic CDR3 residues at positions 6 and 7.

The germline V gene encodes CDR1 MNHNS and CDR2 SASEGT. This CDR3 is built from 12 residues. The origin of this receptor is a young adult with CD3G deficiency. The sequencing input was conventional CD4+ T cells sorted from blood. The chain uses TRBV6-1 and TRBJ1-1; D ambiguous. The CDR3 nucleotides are TGTGCCAGCAAGCACAGCCACACTGATGCTTTCTTT. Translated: CASKHSHTDAFF.